The source of this TCR beta chain is a study of T-cell reconstitution after alpha-beta-depleted transplantation in children. This clonotype was seen ten or more times. The V gene end was trimmed by 3 bases and the J gene end by 3 bases; junction bases not matched to a gene: 7. The CDR3 sequence is 16 residues long. CDR1 LNHDA and CDR2 SQIVND come from the germline V gene (reference sequence). Library preparation (for TCRbeta) was performed with unique molecular identifiers. TCRdb re-called the PCR reads through MiXCR, storing one row per CDR3 protein. Among about 110,000 distinct CDR3 sequences listed, around a tenth were seen once.

The clonotype originates from a human donor who donated a stem cell graft to a child with acute lymphoblastic leukemia. Source: PBMCs from the stem cell graft donor, taken from the stem cell graft. The chain is built from TRBV19 and TRBJ1-5; TRBD1 matches at 8 bases. This CDR3 reads CASSMRTGQPNQPQHF. The CDR3 nucleotides are TGTGCCAGTAGTATGCGGACAGGGCAGCCCAATCAGCCCCAGCATTTT.